What follows are 22 T cell receptor beta chains derived from one specimen sequenced in a study of blood T cell repertoires in COVID-19. The table came from immunoSEQ multiplex PCR; TCRdb's copy has only in-frame clones and leaves some out. Among over 30,000 clones listed, roughly 91% were seen once. The sequencing input was peripheral blood. The receptors derive from an elderly man with acute or convalescent COVID-19.

The chain has TRBV19 and TRBJ1-5; D unresolved. The V gene lost 5 bases and the J gene lost 2 bases, with 13 bases spanning the gap. CDR3 length: 15 amino acids. CDR1 is LNHDA, CDR2 SQIVND, per germline (reference sequence). CDR3 nucleotides: TGTGCCAGTAGTGCTCGGGTTGGAGGCAATCAGCCCCAGCATTTT. Amino acids: CASSARVGGNQPQHF.

The chain has TRBV11-2 and TRBJ1-1; D not resolved. V lost 2 bases and J 0 bases, leaving 4 bases between the germline ends. CDR1 is SGHAT and CDR2 is FQNNGV in the germline V gene. The CDR3 contains 13 residues. CDR3 amino acids: CASSLYMNTEAFF. CDR3 nucleotide sequence: TGTGCCAGCAGCTTATATATGAACACTGAAGCTTTCTTT. Supplemented by reference TRBV11-2 and TRBJ1-1, the full variable domain reads EAGVAQSPRYKIIEKRQSVAFWCNPISGHATLYWYQQILGQGPKLLIQFQNNGVVDDSQLPKDRFSAERLKGVDSTLKIQPAKLEDSAVYLCASSLYMNTEAFFGQGTRLTVV.

The chain recombines TRBV28 with TRBJ2-6, with a weak D call TRBD1 (5 bases). This CDR3 is built from 19 residues. Germline lookup yields CDR1 MDHEN and CDR2 SYDVKM. V was cut by 6 bases and J by 1 base, with 22 bases left in between. The CDR3 is CASSSDQGSTWSGANVLTF. Written as DNA, the CDR3 is TGTGCCAGCAGCTCCGATCAGGGATCGACCTGGTCTGGGGCCAACGTCCTGACTTTC.

This chain joins TRBV2 and TRBJ2-1; tentatively, D is TRBD2 (5 bases). V dropped 11 bases and J dropped 0 bases, with 14 bases sitting between them. The CDR3 runs to 14 residues. Germline V gene data show CDR1 as SNHLY and CDR2 as FYNNEI. The CDR3 here is CACISVHSYNEQFF. Here the CDR3 DNA reads TGTGCCTGCATTAGCGTCCACTCCTACAATGAGCAGTTCTTC.

The chain carries TRBV18 and TRBJ2-7; D is undetermined. Looked up from germline, CDR1 is KGHSH and CDR2 is LQKENI. The CDR3 consists of 13 residues. Trimming removed 2 bases from V and 5 bases from J, with 10 bases in between. The CDR3 coding sequence is TGTGCCAGCTCACCAGTAGTTGGTGACGAGCAGTACTTC. Translated, it gives CASSPVVGDEQYF.

The gene calls are TRBV5-1 and TRBJ1-6; TRBD1 matches 12 bases. The germline V gene has CDR1 SGHRS and CDR2 YFSETQ. J was trimmed by 7 bases and V by 4 bases; bases with no gene match: 9. The CDR3 sequence is 17 residues long. DNA of the CDR3: TGCGCCAGCAGCGACCGGGACAGGGGGCAGTTGAATTCACCCCTCCACTTT. Protein sequence: CASSDRDRGQLNSPLHF.

The chain combines TRBV3-1 (or the pseudogene TRBV3-2) with TRBJ2-7, with 7 bases fitting TRBD1. The CDR3 runs to 14 residues. The junction had 3 bases not matched to a gene; V was cut back by 2 bases and J by 2 bases. Per germline, CDR1 LGHDT and CDR2 YNNKEL (reference sequence). The CDR3 here is CASSQRQGPYEQYF. DNA of the CDR3: TGTGCCAGCAGCCAACGACAGGGCCCCTACGAGCAGTACTTC.

This chain connects TRBV2 to TRBJ2-3; D might be TRBD2 (5 bases). The ends were cut back, 4 bases at V and 10 bases at J, with 15 bases in the middle. There are 13 residues in the CDR3. The germline V gene has CDR1 SNHLY and CDR2 FYNNEI. Here the CDR3 DNA reads TGTGCCAGCAGTGGTCTAGCTCCTGCGCCGCAGTATTTT. Encoded protein: CASSGLAPAPQYF.

V gene TRBV5-1 combines with J gene TRBJ1-4; D uncertain. Germline CDR1 SGHRS, CDR2 YFSETQ. CDR3 size: 13 residues. Deletions cut 0 bases from V and 4 bases from J, with 4 bases between. CDR3 sequence: CASSLGLNEKLFF. The CDR3 nucleotides are TGCGCCAGCAGCTTGGGGCTTAATGAAAAACTGTTTTTT.

The chain recombines TRBV7-3 with TRBJ1-1; a possible D gene is TRBD1 (6 bases). Trimming stripped 1 base from V and 7 bases from J, with 10 bases between. This CDR3 region has 13 residues. Per germline, CDR1 SGHTA and CDR2 FQGTGA. The CDR3 loop is CASSLIQGDEAFF. CDR3 sequence (DNA): TGTGCCAGCAGCTTAATACAGGGTGATGAAGCTTTCTTT.

V usage is TRBV6-4 and J usage is TRBJ1-2, with D perhaps TRBD1 (6 bases). The CDR3 runs to 13 residues. The germline gives CDR1 MRHNA, CDR2 SNTAGT. With 3 bases removed from V and 8 bases from J, the gap between germline ends came to 13 bases. CDR3 DNA: TGTGCCAGCAGTGAACCGGGACATAGCGGCTACACCTTC. This sequence encodes CASSEPGHSGYTF.

This rearrangement joins TRBV5-1 to TRBJ1-4; D is ambiguous. Germline V gene lookup returns CDR1 SGHRS and CDR2 YFSETQ. The ends were cut back, 2 bases at V and 2 bases at J, with 4 bases in the middle. This CDR3 spans 13 amino acids. The CDR3 spells CASSFLTNEKLFF. DNA of the CDR3: TGCGCCAGCAGCTTCTTGACTAATGAAAAACTGTTTTTT. Based on the CDR3 plus reference TRBV5-1 and TRBJ1-4, the full variable domain is KAGVTQTPRYLIKTRGQQVTLSCSPISGHRSVSWYQQTPGQGLQFLFEYFSETQRNKGNFPGRFSGRQFSNSRSEMNVSTLELGDSALYLCASSFLTNEKLFFGSGTQLSVL.

The rearrangement links TRBV3-1 (or the pseudogene TRBV3-2) to TRBJ2-4; 7 bases agree with TRBD2. CDR3 size: 16 residues. Germline V lookup: CDR1 LGHDT, CDR2 YNNKEL (reference sequence). Germline trimming cut 4 bases from V and 1 base from J; bases unmatched to any gene: 7. The CDR3 coding sequence is TGTGCCAGCAGCCGGCTCGCGGGGGACGCCAAAAACATTCAGTACTTC. This gives the protein CASSRLAGDAKNIQYF.

The chain links TRBV12-3 or TRBV12-4 to TRBJ2-7; a possible D gene is TRBD2 (6 bases). Trimming removed 6 bases from V and 4 bases from J, with 10 bases in between. This CDR3 has 12 residues. CDR3 DNA sequence: TGTGCCAGCAGCTCCGGGGGTTACGAGCAGTACTTC. Amino acids: CASSSGGYEQYF.

The rearrangement uses TRBV18 and TRBJ2-1, with a tentative D call TRBD1 (5 bases). The CDR3 is made up of 14 amino acids. V lost 3 bases and J 9 bases, leaving 15 bases between the germline ends. The germline gives CDR1 KGHSH, CDR2 LQKENI. The CDR3 bases are TGTGCCAGCTCACCCTTGCAGGGAATCAGTGAGCAGTTCTTC. Translated, it gives CASSPLQGISEQFF.

The V call is TRBV29-1, the J call TRBJ1-2; tentative D call: TRBD1 (5 bases). V lost 4 bases to trimming and J lost 7 bases, with 22 bases between them. Germline CDR1 is SQVTM and CDR2 is ANQGSEA. CDR3 length equals 15 residues. CDR3 sequence reads: CSVVVLGVLGGGYTF. In DNA, the CDR3 is TGCAGCGTTGTGGTTTTAGGGGTTTTGGGTGGTGGCTACACCTTC. The full variable domain, its missing parts supplied by reference TRBV29-1 and TRBJ1-2, is SAVISQKPSRDICQRGTSLTIQCQVDSQVTMMFWYRQQPGQSLTLIATANQGSEATYESGFVIDKFPISRPNLTFSTLTVSNMSPEDSSIYLCSVVVLGVLGGGYTFGSGTRLTVV.

CDR3 nucleotides: TGTGCCAGCAGTCTGGGACAGGGTAATTCACCCCTCCACTTT. It translates to CASSLGQGNSPLHF. V and J are TRBV28 and TRBJ1-6; 9 bases are a match to TRBD1. V was pared by 5 bases and J by 6 bases, with 2 bases of the junction left unmatched. The V gene's germline CDR1 is MDHEN and CDR2 SYDVKM. The CDR3 is made up of 14 amino acids. The variable domain in full, completed from reference TRBV28 and TRBJ1-6, reads DVKVTQSSRYLVKRTGEKVFLECVQDMDHENMFWYRQDPGLGLRLIYFSYDVKMKEKGDIPEGYSVSREKKERFSLILESASTNQTSMYLCASSLGQGNSPLHFGNGTRLTVT.

The gene calls are TRBV29-1 and TRBJ1-2; TRBD1 aligns across 8 bases. Germline V gene data show CDR1 as SQVTM and CDR2 as ANQGSEA. The V gene end was trimmed by 4 bases and the J gene end by 11 bases; junction bases not matched to a gene: 9. CDR3 length equals 12 residues. The CDR3 region has the DNA TGCAGCGTTGTGAAGACAGGGGACTTTTACACCTTC. This sequence encodes CSVVKTGDFYTF.

This chain uses TRBV23-1 with TRBJ2-1; the D gene is possibly TRBD2 (5 bases). TRBV23-1 is an ORF, and what it does is uncertain. The germline V and J ends were trimmed by 1 base and 0 bases, with 10 bases remaining between them. This CDR3 comprises 16 residues. The CDR3 loop is CASSQFFGISYNEQFF. In nucleotides, the CDR3 is TGCGCCAGCAGTCAATTTTTCGGGATCTCCTACAATGAGCAGTTCTTC.

The chain has TRBV15 and TRBJ1-4, with 7 bases fitting TRBD1. This CDR3 comprises 15 residues. CDR1 is LNHNV and CDR2 is YYDKDF in the germline V gene (reference sequence). V lost 0 bases and J lost 5; bases outside the gene matches: 3. The CDR3 DNA reads as TGTGCCACCAGCAGAGATCAGGGGGAGAATGAAAAACTGTTTTTT. It yields the protein CATSRDQGENEKLFF. The full variable domain, completed using reference TRBV15 and TRBJ1-4, is DAMVIQNPRYQVTQFGKPVTLSCSQTLNHNVMYWYQQKSSQAPKLLFHYYDKDFNNEADTPDNFQSRRPNTSFCFLDIRSPGLGDTAMYLCATSRDQGENEKLFFGSGTQLSVL.

This sequence joins TRBV6-4 and TRBJ2-1; 9 bases fit TRBD1. V lost 4 bases, J lost 7 bases, and 8 bases stayed unmatched. Germline assignment: CDR1 MRHNA and CDR2 SNTAGT. This CDR3 has 15 amino acids. Here the CDR3 reads CASSARDREGNEQFF. In nucleotides, the CDR3 is TGTGCCAGCAGTGCCCGGGACAGGGAAGGGAATGAGCAGTTCTTC.

The chain recombines TRBV27 with TRBJ2-5; D is undetermined. V was clipped by 3 bases and J by 5 bases, with 10 bases between them. The length of the CDR3 is 13 residues. CDR1 and CDR2 from the germline V gene are MNHEY and SMNVEV (reference sequence). CDR3: CASSFRQRETQYF. In nucleotides, the CDR3 is TGTGCCAGCAGTTTCCGCCAGAGGGAGACCCAGTACTTC.